Listed here are 11 T cell receptor beta chains from one sample, sequenced in a study of patients and donors after allogeneic stem cell transplantation. TCRdb called the RT-PCR reads again in MiXCR, with one record for every CDR3 protein. The sample contains roughly 880,000 distinct CDR3 sequences, about a sixth of which appear only once. The sequencing input was blood, either unsorted or a sorted T cell fraction (not recorded which). The receptors stem from a human donor who was either an allogeneic HSCT recipient or a stem cell or donor lymphocyte infusion donor (not recorded which). It is not recorded whose cells these are; they may come from a transplant donor.

This clonotype was seen only a few times. J is TRBJ1-5 and V is TRBV6-5; D is ambiguous. V was clipped by 10 bases and J by 2 bases, with 6 bases between them. CDR1 and CDR2 from the germline V gene are MNHEY and SVGAGI. The CDR3 is 11 residues long. The chain's CDR3 is CATGRNQPQHF. In nucleotides, the CDR3 is TGTGCCACCGGGCGCAATCAGCCCCAGCATTTT.

This rearrangement joins TRBV12-3 or TRBV12-4 to TRBJ2-3, with D hard to call. The CDR3 covers 12 residues. The ends were cut back, 6 bases at V and 4 bases at J, with 8 bases in the middle. The CDR3 DNA reads TGTGCCAGCAGCCCTTACCCAGATACGCAGTATTTT. It yields the protein CASSPYPDTQYF.

This clonotype was found a few times. The chain couples TRBV27 to TRBJ2-7; 8 bases are a match to TRBD1. This CDR3 has 15 amino acids. The V and J ends lost 3 bases and 7 bases, in that order; junction bases with no gene match: 11. CDR1 MNHEY and CDR2 SMNVEV come from the germline V gene (reference sequence). The CDR3 region has the DNA TGTGCCAGCAGTTTCTCGGGACAGGCCCGGATGGAGCAGTACTTC. It yields the protein CASSFSGQARMEQYF.

The chain couples TRBV2 to TRBJ1-1, with D uncertain. The CDR3 covers 14 residues. Trimming took off 3 bases at V and 1 base at J, with 9 bases between the two ends. CDR1 and CDR2 from the germline V gene are SNHLY and FYNNEI. CDR3: CASSELIRNTEAFF. The CDR3 bases are TGTGCCAGCAGTGAGTTAATCAGGAACACTGAAGCTTTCTTT.

This clonotype was seen more than once but under ten times. CDR3 sequence reads: CASSEYGGVDNSPLHF. CDR3 sequence (DNA): TGTGCCAGCAGCGAATATGGGGGTGTGGATAATTCACCCCTCCACTTT. The chain uses TRBV9 and TRBJ1-6; the D gene is possibly TRBD1 (5 bases). V was trimmed by 3 bases and J by 5 bases, leaving 15 bases between them. The CDR3 contains 16 residues. CDR1 and CDR2 (germline): SGDLS, YYNGEE.

In its sample, this clonotype was seen once. The V call is TRBV27, the J call TRBJ2-1; D not resolved. The germline V gene has CDR1 MNHEY and CDR2 SMNVEV (reference sequence). The V gene lost 5 bases and the J gene lost 8 bases, with 10 bases spanning the gap. This CDR3 comprises 12 residues. The CDR3 sequence: CASSRGRDEQFF. For the CDR3, the DNA is TGTGCCAGCAGTCGTGGACGCGATGAGCAGTTCTTC.

Details on this clonotype: Relative to the germline gene, one junction end is altered; a read error may explain this. V is TRBV20-1 and J is TRBJ2-3; 11 bases are shared with TRBD1. The CDR3 extends over 14 amino acids. Germline V gene sequence: CDR1 DFQATT, CDR2 SNEGSKA (reference sequence). CDR3 amino acids: CSARDRGRTDTQCF. The CDR3 DNA is TGCAGTGCTAGGGACAGGGGGCGCACAGATACGCAGTGTTTT.

In its sample, this clonotype was seen a few times. The chain combines TRBV20-1 with TRBJ2-1; 12 bases match TRBD2. Looked up from germline, CDR1 is DFQATT and CDR2 is SNEGSKA (reference sequence). The ends lost 4 bases at V and 11 bases at J; junction bases unmatched: 6. The CDR3 covers 13 residues. CDR3 sequence: CSANRGTSGQQFF. The CDR3 DNA reads TGCAGTGCTAACCGTGGGACTAGCGGGCAGCAGTTCTTC.

The sample holds a few counts of this clonotype. This chain joins TRBV20-1 and TRBJ1-6; D ambiguous. CDR1 is DFQATT, CDR2 SNEGSKA, per germline (reference sequence). V was trimmed by 4 bases and J by 10 bases, leaving 5 bases between them. The CDR3 is made up of 10 amino acids. Here the CDR3 DNA reads TGCAGTGCTATCGGGTCACCCCTCCACTTT. This codes for CSAIGSPLHF.

This rearrangement joins TRBV2 to TRBJ1-2, with unresolved D. V lost 1 base to trimming and J lost 7 bases, with 4 bases between them. The germline gives CDR1 SNHLY, CDR2 FYNNEI. This CDR3 has 11 residues. The CDR3 spells CASSEEVGYTF. CDR3 DNA sequence: TGTGCCAGCAGTGAAGAGGTTGGCTACACCTTC.

Only a few counts were recorded for this clonotype. The V and J genes are TRBV29-1 and TRBJ1-1; D possibly corresponds to TRBD1 (6 bases). Germline CDR1 SQVTM, CDR2 ANQGSEA. This CDR3 has 15 residues. V was clipped by 7 bases and J by 2 bases, with 20 bases between them. CDR3 DNA: TGCAGCGGTCGAACAGGGATCGGTAGAAACACTGAAGCTTTCTTT. Residues: CSGRTGIGRNTEAFF.